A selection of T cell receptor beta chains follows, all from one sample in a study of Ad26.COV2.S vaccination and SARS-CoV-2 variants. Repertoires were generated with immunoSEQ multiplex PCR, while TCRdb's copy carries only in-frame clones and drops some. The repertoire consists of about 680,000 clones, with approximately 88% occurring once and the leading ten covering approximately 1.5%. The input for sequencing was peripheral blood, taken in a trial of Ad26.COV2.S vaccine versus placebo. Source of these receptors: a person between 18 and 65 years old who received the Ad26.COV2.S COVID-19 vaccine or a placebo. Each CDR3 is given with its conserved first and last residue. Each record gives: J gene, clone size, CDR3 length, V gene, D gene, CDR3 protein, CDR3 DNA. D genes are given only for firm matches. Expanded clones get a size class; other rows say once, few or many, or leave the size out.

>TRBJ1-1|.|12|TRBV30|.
CAWNLGFAEAFF
TGTGCCTGGAATCTGGGATTCGCTGAAGCTTTCTTT
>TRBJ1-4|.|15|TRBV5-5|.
CASSLSEATNEKLFF
TGTGCCAGCAGCTTGTCAGAGGCAACTAATGAAAAACTGTTTTTT
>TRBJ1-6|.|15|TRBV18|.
CASSPGGTGNSPLHF
TGTGCCAGCTCACCAGGTGGGACGGGTAATTCACCCCTCCACTTT
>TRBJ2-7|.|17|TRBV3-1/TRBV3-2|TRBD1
CASSLEPPGQGALEQYF
TGTGCCAGCAGCCTCGAACCTCCGGGACAGGGGGCCCTCGAGCAGTACTTC
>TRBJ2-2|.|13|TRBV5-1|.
CASSFGNTGELFF
TGCGCCAGCAGCTTCGGGAACACCGGGGAGCTGTTTTTT
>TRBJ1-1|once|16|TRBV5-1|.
CASSLDPMEENTEAFF
TGCGCCAGCAGCTTGGACCCGATGGAAGAGAACACTGAAGCTTTCTTT
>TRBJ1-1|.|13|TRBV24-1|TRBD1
CATSASPGQTTFF
TGTGCCACCAGTGCCTCACCGGGACAGACGACTTTCTTT
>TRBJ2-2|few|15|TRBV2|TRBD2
CASSGSGSDTGELFF
TGTGCCAGCAGTGGTAGCGGGAGCGACACCGGGGAGCTGTTTTTT
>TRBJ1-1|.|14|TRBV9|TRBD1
CASSGRDREAEAFF
TGTGCCAGCAGCGGCCGGGACAGGGAGGCAGAAGCTTTCTTT
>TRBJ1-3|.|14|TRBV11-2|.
CASSSHGGGNTIYF
TGTGCCAGCAGCTCCCACGGGGGCGGAAACACCATATATTTT
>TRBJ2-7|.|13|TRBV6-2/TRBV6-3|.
CASSYSAGYEQYF
TGTGCCAGCAGTTACTCGGCCGGTTACGAGCAGTACTTC
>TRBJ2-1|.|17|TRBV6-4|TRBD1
CASSVLRDRGHHNEQFF
TGTGCCAGCAGTGTCCTCCGGGACAGGGGGCACCACAATGAGCAGTTCTTC
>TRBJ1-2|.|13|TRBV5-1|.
CASSLGEAYGYTF
TGCGCCAGCAGCTTGGGGGAAGCCTATGGCTACACCTTC
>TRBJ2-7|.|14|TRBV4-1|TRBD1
CASSHRTGAYEQYF
TGCGCCAGCAGCCACCGGACAGGGGCTTACGAGCAGTACTTC
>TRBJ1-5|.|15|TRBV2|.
CASSEQVHSNQPQHF
TGTGCCAGCAGTGAGCAGGTACATAGCAATCAGCCCCAGCATTTT
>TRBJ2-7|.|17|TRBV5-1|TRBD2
CASSLIPSGGSFYEQYF
TGCGCCAGCAGCTTGATCCCTAGCGGGGGATCCTTCTACGAGCAGTACTTC
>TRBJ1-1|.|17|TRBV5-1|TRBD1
CASRQGRRAAMNTEAFF
TGCGCCAGCAGACAGGGGAGGAGAGCGGCGATGAACACTGAAGCTTTCTTT
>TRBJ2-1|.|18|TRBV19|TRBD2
CASSIWGTSGNSYNEQFF
TGTGCCAGTAGTATATGGGGGACTAGCGGGAACTCCTACAATGAGCAGTTCTTC
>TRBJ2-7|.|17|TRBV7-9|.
CASSPTGGSRVVYEQYF
TGTGCCAGCAGCCCCACCGGTGGGTCGAGGGTGGTCTACGAGCAGTACTTC
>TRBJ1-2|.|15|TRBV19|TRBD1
CASSIKTGWDYGYTF
TGTGCCAGTAGTATTAAGACAGGGTGGGACTATGGCTACACCTTC
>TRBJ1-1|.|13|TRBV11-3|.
CASSLDREGRAFF
TGTGCCAGCAGCTTAGATCGGGAGGGTCGAGCTTTCTTT
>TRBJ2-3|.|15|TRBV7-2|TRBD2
CASSTQRGATDTQYF
TGTGCCAGCAGCACTCAGCGGGGGGCTACAGATACGCAGTATTTT
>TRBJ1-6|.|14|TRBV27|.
CASGGGWRNSPLHF
TGTGCCAGCGGAGGGGGATGGCGAAATTCACCCCTCCACTTT
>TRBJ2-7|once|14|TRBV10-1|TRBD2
CASSAGGGRSEQYF
TGCGCCAGCAGTGCCGGGGGGGGAAGGAGCGAGCAGTACTTC
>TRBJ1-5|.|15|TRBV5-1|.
CASSLEGQGRQPQHF
TGCGCCAGCAGCTTGGAGGGGCAGGGGCGTCAGCCCCAGCATTTT
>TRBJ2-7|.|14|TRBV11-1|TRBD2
CASSLREASNEQYF
TGTGCCAGCAGCCTCCGGGAGGCATCTAACGAGCAGTACTTC
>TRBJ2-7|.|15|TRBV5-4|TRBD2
CASSIGLAGVYEQYF
TGTGCCAGCAGCATTGGACTAGCGGGAGTCTACGAGCAGTACTTC
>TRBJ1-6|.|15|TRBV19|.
CASSTAGGADSPLHF
TGTGCCAGTAGTACTGCCGGAGGGGCTGATTCACCCCTCCACTTT
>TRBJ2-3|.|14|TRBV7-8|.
CASSFRQPTDTQYF
TGTGCCAGCAGCTTTCGACAGCCCACAGATACGCAGTATTTT
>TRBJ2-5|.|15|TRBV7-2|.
CASSQFGGGQETQYF
TGTGCCAGCAGCCAGTTTGGGGGAGGCCAAGAGACCCAGTACTTC
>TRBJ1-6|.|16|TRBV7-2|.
CASSPQGGGSNSPLHF
TGTGCCAGCAGCCCCCAGGGCGGCGGGAGTAATTCACCCCTCCACTTT
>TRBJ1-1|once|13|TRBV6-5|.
CASSYSSPTEAFF
TGTGCCAGCAGTTACAGTTCCCCCACTGAAGCTTTCTTT
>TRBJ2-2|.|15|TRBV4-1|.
CASSQWGGDTGELFF
TGCGCCAGCAGCCAATGGGGCGGTGACACCGGGGAGCTGTTTTTT
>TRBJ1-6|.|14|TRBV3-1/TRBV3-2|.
CASSLGLQGSPLHF
TGTGCCAGCAGCCTGGGACTACAAGGGTCACCCCTCCACTTT
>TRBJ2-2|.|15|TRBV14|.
CASSLIGGDTGELFF
TGTGCCAGCAGCCTTATAGGGGGGGACACCGGGGAGCTGTTTTTT
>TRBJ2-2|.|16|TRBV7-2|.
CASSPRPSLNTGELFF
TGTGCCAGCAGCCCCCGACCCTCGCTAAACACCGGGGAGCTGTTTTTT
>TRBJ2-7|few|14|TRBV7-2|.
CASSLVGGPYEQYF
TGTGCCAGCAGCTTAGTGGGGGGTCCCTACGAGCAGTACTTC
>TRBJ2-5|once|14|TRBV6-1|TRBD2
CASGLAESQETQYF
TGTGCCAGCGGTCTAGCGGAGAGCCAAGAGACCCAGTACTTC
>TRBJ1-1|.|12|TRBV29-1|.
CSGGLGLTEAFF
TGCAGCGGGGGTCTGGGGTTGACTGAAGCTTTCTTT
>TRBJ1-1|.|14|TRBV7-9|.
CASSLVVAGAEAFF
TGTGCCAGCAGCTTAGTGGTGGCGGGGGCCGAAGCTTTCTTT
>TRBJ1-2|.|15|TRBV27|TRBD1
CASSLSSRQGYGYTF
TGTGCCAGCAGTTTGAGTTCTAGACAGGGGTATGGCTACACCTTC
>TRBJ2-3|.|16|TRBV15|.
CATSRDLAGSTDTQYF
TGTGCCACCAGCAGGGACTTGGCGGGGAGCACAGATACGCAGTATTTT
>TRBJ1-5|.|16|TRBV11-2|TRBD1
CASSLAGAGGTQPQHF
TGTGCCAGCAGCTTAGCAGGGGCAGGGGGTACGCAGCCCCAGCATTTT
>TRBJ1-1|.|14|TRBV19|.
CASSPTLGNTEAFF
TGTGCCAGTAGTCCGACCCTGGGAAACACTGAAGCTTTCTTT
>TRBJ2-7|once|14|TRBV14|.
CASSQRTVSYEQYF
TGTGCCAGCAGCCAAAGGACAGTCTCCTACGAGCAGTACTTC
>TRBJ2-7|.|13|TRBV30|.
CAWSATGGSEQYF
TGTGCCTGGAGTGCTACCGGCGGGTCTGAGCAGTACTTC
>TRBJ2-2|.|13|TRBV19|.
CASSVRGAGELFF
TGTGCCAGTAGTGTCCGAGGGGCCGGGGAGCTGTTTTTT
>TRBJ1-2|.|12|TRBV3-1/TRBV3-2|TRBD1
CASRQGNYGYTF
TGTGCCAGCCGACAGGGGAACTATGGCTACACCTTC
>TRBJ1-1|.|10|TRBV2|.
CASSAGWAFF
TGTGCCAGCAGTGCAGGGTGGGCTTTCTTT
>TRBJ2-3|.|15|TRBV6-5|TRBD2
CASSSPGLGGDTQYF
TGTGCCAGCAGCTCCCCGGGACTAGGAGGGGATACGCAGTATTTT
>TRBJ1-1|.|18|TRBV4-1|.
CASSQDSGYQSMNTEAFF
TGCGCCAGCAGCCAAGATTCAGGGTACCAAAGCATGAACACTGAAGCTTTCTTT
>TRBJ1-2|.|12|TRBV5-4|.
CASSLAYGGYTF
TGTGCCAGCAGCTTGGCCTACGGGGGCTACACCTTC
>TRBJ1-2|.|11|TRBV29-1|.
CSVAPNYGYTF
TGCAGCGTGGCACCGAACTATGGCTACACCTTC
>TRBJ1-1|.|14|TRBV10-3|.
CAISARDKNTEAFF
TGTGCCATCAGTGCCCGGGACAAGAACACTGAAGCTTTCTTT